These 10 T cell receptor beta chains came from one sample sequenced in a study of identifying expanded T cells in peripheral blood. Generated by immunoSEQ multiplex PCR, the TCRdb table keeps only in-frame clones and is missing some. This table has over 100,000 clones, about 91% appearing once. Sequenced: blood. These receptors were obtained from a person aged 18 to 75 in good health.

This clone was counted a few times. The genes are TRBV6-4 and TRBJ2-1; tentative D call: TRBD1 (6 bases). CDR1 is MRHNA, CDR2 SNTAGT, per germline. The CDR3 consists of 15 residues. Trimming shortened V by 5 bases and J by 2 bases, and 13 bases separated the two germline ends. CDR3 coding DNA: TGTGCCAGCAGTCCCGATGGGGACACCTACAATGAGCAGTTCTTC. Its translation: CASSPDGDTYNEQFF.

The chain couples TRBV21-1 to TRBJ1-2; the tabulated D call, TRBD1, remains unverified against the DNA. TRBV21-1 is described as a pseudogene. The CDR3 loop spans 17 amino acids. CDR3 residues: CASSKENPGLPGYGYTF. Here the CDR3 DNA reads TGTGCCAGCAGCAAAGAAAACCCAGGCCTCCCTGGCTATGGCTACACCTTC.

The chain is built from TRBV21-1 and TRBJ1-1; no check of the table's D call, TRBD1, against the DNA was made. TRBV21-1 corresponds to a pseudogene. The CDR3 runs 16 residues. The CDR3 DNA is TGTGCCAGCAGCAAAGCGCATGGAACAGGCTACACTGAAGCTTTCTTT. Its translation is CASSKAHGTGYTEAFF.

The chain carries TRBV30 and TRBJ2-2, with D perhaps matching TRBD1 (5 bases). Germline loops: CDR1 GTSNPN, CDR2 SVGIG (reference sequence). Deletions cut 1 base from V and 0 bases from J, with 6 bases between. The CDR3 is made up of 14 amino acids. The CDR3 reads CAWSGQPNTGELFF. In nucleotides, the CDR3 is TGTGCCTGGAGTGGACAGCCGAACACCGGGGAGCTGTTTTTT. Full variable domain (remainder filled in from reference TRBV30 and TRBJ2-2): SQTIHQWPATLVQPVGSPLSLECTVEGTSNPNLYWYRQAAGRGLQLLFYSVGIGQISSEVPQNLSASRPQDRQFILSSKKLLLSDSGFYLCAWSGQPNTGELFFGEGSRLTVL.

The genes are TRBV19 and TRBJ1-1, with a weak D call TRBD1 (6 bases). The CDR3 sequence is 13 residues long. With 6 bases removed from V and 6 bases from J, the gap between germline ends came to 14 bases. Germline V gene sequence: CDR1 LNHDA, CDR2 SQIVND (reference sequence). The CDR3 reads CASSLRGFPEAFF. The DNA of the CDR3 is TGTGCCAGTAGCCTCAGGGGTTTCCCTGAAGCTTTCTTT.

V is TRBV7-2 and J is TRBJ2-3, with a possible D match to TRBD2 (5 bases). The CDR3 extends over 15 amino acids. Germline V gene data show CDR1 as SGHTA and CDR2 as FQGNSA. V gave up 5 bases and J gave up 0 bases, with 12 bases separating them. CDR3 nucleotides: TGTGCCAGCAGCCCCGACTACCTCAGCACAGATACGCAGTATTTT. This codes for CASSPDYLSTDTQYF.

V is TRBV6-5 and J is TRBJ2-7, with 9 nucleotides matching TRBD2. This CDR3 has 15 amino acids. CDR1 and CDR2 from the germline V gene are MNHEY and SVGAGI. The V and J ends lost 0 bases and 5 bases, in that order; junction bases with no gene match: 5. The CDR3: CASSYSIAGADEQYF. CDR3 nucleotides: TGTGCCAGCAGTTACTCGATAGCGGGAGCCGACGAGCAGTACTTC.

The rearrangement uses TRBV5-4 and TRBJ1-2; no clear D. Germline CDR1 and CDR2: SGHNT and YYREEE (reference sequence). The V end lost 2 bases, the J end lost 5 bases, and 16 bases lay between the germline ends. The CDR3 runs to 15 residues. This CDR3 reads CASSFQLPREYGYTF. The CDR3 DNA sequence: TGTGCCAGCAGCTTCCAGCTCCCGCGGGAGTATGGCTACACCTTC.

V usage is TRBV7-9 and J usage is TRBJ2-7; no firm D call. Germline V gene sequence: CDR1 SEHNR, CDR2 FQNEAQ (reference sequence). The V gene lost 4 bases and the J gene lost 4 bases, with 14 bases spanning the gap. The CDR3 has 14 residues. CDR3 bases: TGTGCCAGCAGCTCGGCCGTCCAAACTTACGAGCAGTACTTC. This sequence encodes CASSSAVQTYEQYF.

This sequence joins TRBV6-5 and TRBJ2-3; a possible D gene is TRBD1 (6 bases). Looked up from germline, CDR1 is MNHEY and CDR2 is SVGAGI. The CDR3 contains 13 residues. Trimming removed 2 bases from V and 4 bases from J, with 7 bases in between. DNA of the CDR3: TGTGCCAGCAGTTACCCAGGGGCAGATACGCAGTATTTT. Its protein is CASSYPGADTQYF.